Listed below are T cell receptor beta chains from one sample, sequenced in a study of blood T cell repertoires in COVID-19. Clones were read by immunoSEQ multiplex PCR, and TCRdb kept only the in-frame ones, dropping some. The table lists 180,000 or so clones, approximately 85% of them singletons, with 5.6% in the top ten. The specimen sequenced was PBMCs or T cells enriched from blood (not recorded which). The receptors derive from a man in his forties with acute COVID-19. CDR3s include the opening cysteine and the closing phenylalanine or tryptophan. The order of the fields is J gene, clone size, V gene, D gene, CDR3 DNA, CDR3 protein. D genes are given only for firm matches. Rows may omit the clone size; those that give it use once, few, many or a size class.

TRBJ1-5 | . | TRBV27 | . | TGTGCCAGCCTGGGCCCGAACTTATATAGCAATCAGCCCCAGCATTTT | CASLGPNLYSNQPQHF
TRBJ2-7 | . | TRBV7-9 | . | TGTGCCAGCAGCTTAGCCTACAAGACCGGGGGAGATCACGAGCAGTACTTC | CASSLAYKTGGDHEQYF
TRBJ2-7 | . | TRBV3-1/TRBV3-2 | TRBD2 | TGTGCCAGCAGCCATACGGGAGGGCTTATCTACGAGCAGTACTTC | CASSHTGGLIYEQYF
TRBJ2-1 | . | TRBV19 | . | TGTGCCAGTAGTATAGACAGGTACAATGAGCAGTTCTTC | CASSIDRYNEQFF
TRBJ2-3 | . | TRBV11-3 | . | TGTGCCAGCAGCTCTAGACAGGATCCCACAGATACGCAGTATTTT | CASSSRQDPTDTQYF
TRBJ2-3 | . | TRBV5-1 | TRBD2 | TGCGCCAGCAGCCCGATTACTAGCGGGAGGTCCACAGATACGCAGTATTTT | CASSPITSGRSTDTQYF
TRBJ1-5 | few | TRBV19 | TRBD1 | TGTGCCAGTGGTTCAGACAGGGACAATCAGCCCCAGCATTTT | CASGSDRDNQPQHF
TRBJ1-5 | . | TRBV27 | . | TGTGCCAGCAGTTTATCAGTCGTCTTAGAGCCCCAGCATTTT | CASSLSVVLEPQHF
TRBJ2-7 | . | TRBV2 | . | TGTGCCAGCAGTCCCCCAGGGATTTACGAGCAGTACTTC | CASSPPGIYEQYF
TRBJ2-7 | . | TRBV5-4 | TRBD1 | TGTGCCACCACCAGACAGGGGGGCTACGAGCAGTACTTC | CATTRQGGYEQYF
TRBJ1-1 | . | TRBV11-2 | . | TGTGCCAGCAGCTTAGAACAGGTTGGAACTGAAGCTTTCTTT | CASSLEQVGTEAFF
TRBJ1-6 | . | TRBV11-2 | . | TGTGCCAGCAGCTTAGCAGGGGTCGGCAATTCACCCCTCCACTTT | CASSLAGVGNSPLHF
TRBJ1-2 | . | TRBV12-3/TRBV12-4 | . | TGTGCCAGCAGTTTAGGACAGGACTATGGCTACACCTTC | CASSLGQDYGYTF
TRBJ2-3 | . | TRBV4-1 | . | TGCGCCAGCAGCCAAACAGGGTCGGAAGATACGCAGTATTTT | CASSQTGSEDTQYF
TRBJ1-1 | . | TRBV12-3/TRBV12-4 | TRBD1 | TGTGCCAGCAGCCGCAACAGGGGGTGGGAAGCTTTCTTT | CASSRNRGWEAFF
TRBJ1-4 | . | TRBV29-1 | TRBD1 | TGCAGCGTTGAGGCAGGGGGCGGAGAAAAACTGTTTTTT | CSVEAGGGEKLFF